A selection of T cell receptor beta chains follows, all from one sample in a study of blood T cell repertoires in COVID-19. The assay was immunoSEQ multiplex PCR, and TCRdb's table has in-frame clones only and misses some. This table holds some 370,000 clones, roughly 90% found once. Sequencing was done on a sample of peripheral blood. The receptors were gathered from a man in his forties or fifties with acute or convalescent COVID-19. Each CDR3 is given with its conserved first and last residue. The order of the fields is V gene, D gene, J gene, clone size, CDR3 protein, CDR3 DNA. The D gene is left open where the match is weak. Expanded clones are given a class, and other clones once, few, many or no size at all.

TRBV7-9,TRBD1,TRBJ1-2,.,CASSEGQGMGGYTF,TGTGCCAGCAGCGAGGGACAGGGGATGGGTGGCTACACCTTC
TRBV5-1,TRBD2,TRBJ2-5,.,CASSLVVSGGLETQYF,TGCGCCAGCAGCTTGGTAGTTAGCGGGGGCCTAGAGACCCAGTACTTC
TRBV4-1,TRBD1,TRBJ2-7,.,CASSQVFSGQGSYEQYF,TGCGCCAGCAGCCAAGTTTTCTCGGGACAGGGCTCCTACGAGCAGTACTTC
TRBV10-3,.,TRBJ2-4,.,CAISDSGSKNIQYF,TGTGCCATCAGTGATTCAGGGTCCAAAAACATTCAGTACTTC
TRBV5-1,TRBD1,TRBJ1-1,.,CASSSGTANTEAFF,TGCGCCAGCAGCTCCGGGACAGCGAACACTGAAGCTTTCTTT
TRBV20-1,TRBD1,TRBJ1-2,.,CSASDRGLYGYTF,TGCAGTGCTAGTGACAGGGGGCTCTATGGCTACACCTTC
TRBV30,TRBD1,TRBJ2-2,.,CAWSPGGDSGELFF,TGTGCCTGGAGCCCAGGGGGCGATTCCGGGGAGCTGTTTTTT
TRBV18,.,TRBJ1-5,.,CASSPAPSSGNQPQHF,TGTGCCAGCTCACCGGCCCCATCGAGCGGCAATCAGCCCCAGCATTTT
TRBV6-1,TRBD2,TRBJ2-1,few,CASSGSSGSLLNVQFF,TGTGCCAGCAGTGGTTCTAGCGGGAGTCTGCTAAATGTGCAGTTCTTC
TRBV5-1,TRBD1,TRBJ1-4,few,CASSLLSGTGDEKLFF,TGCGCCAGCAGCTTACTTTCCGGGACAGGGGATGAAAAACTGTTTTTT
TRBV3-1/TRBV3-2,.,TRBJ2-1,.,CASSQRSGPEQFF,TGTGCCAGCAGCCAACGGTCAGGGCCTGAGCAGTTCTTC
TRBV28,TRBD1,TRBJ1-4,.,CASSRQGATNEKLFF,TGTGCCAGCAGCCGACAGGGGGCAACTAATGAAAAACTGTTTTTT
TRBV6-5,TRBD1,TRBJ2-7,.,CASSLDRSSYEQYF,TGTGCCAGCAGTCTGGACAGGAGCTCCTACGAGCAGTACTTC
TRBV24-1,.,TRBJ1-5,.,CATSDSRQYSNQPQHF,TGTGCCACCAGTGATTCCCGACAGTATAGCAATCAGCCCCAGCATTTT
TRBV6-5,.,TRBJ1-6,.,CASRSSYNSPLHF,TGTGCCAGCAGGAGCTCCTATAATTCACCCCTCCACTTT
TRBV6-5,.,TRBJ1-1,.,CASSYFPPGRAEAFF,TGTGCCAGCAGTTACTTTCCCCCGGGGAGGGCTGAAGCTTTCTTT
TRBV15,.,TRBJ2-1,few,CATSRGTANNEQFF,TGTGCCACCAGCAGAGGGACTGCAAACAATGAGCAGTTCTTC
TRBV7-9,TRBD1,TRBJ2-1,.,CASSPFQGAGSNNEQFF,TGTGCCAGCAGCCCCTTTCAGGGGGCGGGTTCAAACAATGAGCAGTTCTTC
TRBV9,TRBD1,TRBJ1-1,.,CASSTWTGTEAFF,TGTGCCAGCAGCACTTGGACAGGGACTGAAGCTTTCTTT
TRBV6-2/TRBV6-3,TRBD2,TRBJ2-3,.,CASSPAQLAGVLDTQYF,TGTGCCAGCAGCCCTGCTCAACTAGCGGGGGTGTTAGATACGCAGTATTTT
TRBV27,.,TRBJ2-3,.,CASSFLQGLFTDTQYF,TGTGCCAGCAGTTTCCTACAGGGTTTGTTCACAGATACGCAGTATTTT
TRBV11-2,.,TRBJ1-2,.,CASSLSRTASYGYTF,TGTGCCAGCAGCTTATCGAGGACAGCTTCCTATGGCTACACCTTC
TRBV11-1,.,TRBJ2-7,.,CASSLARVSYEQYF,TGTGCCAGCAGCTTAGCGCGAGTATCCTACGAGCAGTACTTC
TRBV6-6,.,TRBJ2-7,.,CASSSMGRYEQYF,TGTGCCAGCAGTAGTATGGGGCGGTACGAGCAGTACTTC
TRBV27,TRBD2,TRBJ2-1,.,CASRTSVKAEQFF,TGTGCCAGCAGGACTAGCGTTAAGGCTGAGCAGTTCTTC
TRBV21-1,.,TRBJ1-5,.,CASGQGGPLARNQPQHF,TGTGCCAGTGGACAGGGTGGGCCCCTTGCTCGAAATCAGCCCCAGCATTTT
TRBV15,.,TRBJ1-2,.,CATSSDSYGYTF,TGTGCCACCAGCAGTGACAGCTATGGCTACACCTTC
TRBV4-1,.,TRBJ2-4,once,CASSQSGTPPRGENIQYF,TGCGCCAGCAGCCAGTCCGGGACTCCTCCCAGGGGGGAAAACATTCAGTACTTC
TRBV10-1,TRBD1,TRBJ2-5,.,CAVRPGQGKETQYF,TGCGCCGTAAGGCCGGGACAGGGTAAAGAGACCCAGTACTTC
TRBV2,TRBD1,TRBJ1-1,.,CASRTGERTEAFF,TGTGCCAGCAGAACAGGGGAGAGGACTGAAGCTTTCTTT
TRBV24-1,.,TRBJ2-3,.,CATRDTDTQYF,TGTGCCACCCGGGACACAGATACGCAGTATTTT
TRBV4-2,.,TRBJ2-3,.,CASSQDPRTDTQYF,TGTGCCAGCAGCCAAGATCCTAGAACAGATACGCAGTATTTT
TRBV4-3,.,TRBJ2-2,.,CASSRNVGAGELFF,TGCGCCAGCAGCCGTAATGTAGGGGCCGGGGAGCTGTTTTTT
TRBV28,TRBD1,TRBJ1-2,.,CASSPRTGADTLNYGYTF,TGTGCCAGCAGTCCTAGGACAGGGGCGGACACTTTGAACTATGGCTACACCTTC
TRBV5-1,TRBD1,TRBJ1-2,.,CASSRGTGGGGYTF,TGCGCCAGCAGCCGCGGGACAGGGGGCGGTGGCTACACCTTC
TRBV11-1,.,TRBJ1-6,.,CASSQGVSPLHF,TGTGCCAGCAGCCAAGGGGTTTCACCCCTCCACTTT
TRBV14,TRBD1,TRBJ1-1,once,CASSPDRGTEAFF,TGTGCCAGCAGCCCTGACAGGGGAACTGAAGCTTTCTTT
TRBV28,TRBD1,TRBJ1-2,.,CASGDRFYGYTF,TGTGCCTCCGGGGACAGGTTTTATGGCTACACCTTC
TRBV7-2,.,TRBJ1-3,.,CASSADGGSGNTIYF,TGTGCCAGCAGCGCCGACGGAGGCTCTGGAAACACCATATATTTT
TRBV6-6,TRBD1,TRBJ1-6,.,CASKPGQATNSPLHF,TGTGCCAGCAAGCCTGGACAGGCCACTAATTCACCCCTCCACTTT
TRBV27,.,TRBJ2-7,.,CASSLRDTYEQYF,TGTGCCAGCAGTTTACGGGACACCTACGAGCAGTACTTC
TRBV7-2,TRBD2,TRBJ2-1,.,CASSPYVRTRIHNEQFF,TGTGCCAGCAGCCCCTACGTTCGGACTAGGATCCACAATGAGCAGTTCTTC
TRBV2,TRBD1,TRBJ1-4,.,CASSLQGGSEKLFF,TGTGCCAGCAGTTTACAGGGGGGTTCTGAAAAACTGTTTTTT
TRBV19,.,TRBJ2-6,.,CASTPLSGANVLTF,TGTGCCAGTACTCCACTCTCTGGGGCCAACGTCCTGACTTTC
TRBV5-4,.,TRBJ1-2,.,CASSLDSSYGYTF,TGTGCCAGCAGCTTGGACAGTTCCTATGGCTACACCTTC
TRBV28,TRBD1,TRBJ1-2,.,CASSPGQGALLYYGYTF,TGTGCCAGCAGCCCCGGACAGGGGGCTCTCTTGTACTATGGCTACACCTTC
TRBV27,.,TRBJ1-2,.,CASSFGGRNYGYTF,TGTGCCAGCAGTTTTGGGGGGAGAAACTATGGCTACACCTTC
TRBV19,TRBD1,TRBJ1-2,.,CASRDRGLGYGYTF,TGTGCCAGTAGAGACAGGGGCCTTGGCTATGGCTACACCTTC
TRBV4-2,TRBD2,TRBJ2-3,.,CASSQTSGGASGTQYF,TGTGCCAGCAGCCAGACTAGCGGGGGGGCCTCGGGTACGCAGTATTTT
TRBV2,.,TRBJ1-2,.,CASSAQAARAGNYGYTF,TGTGCCAGCAGCGCCCAGGCGGCCAGGGCGGGGAACTATGGCTACACCTTC
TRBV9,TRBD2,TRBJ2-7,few,CASSGGPGGSYEQYF,TGTGCCAGCAGCGGAGGGCCGGGGGGTTCCTACGAGCAGTACTTC
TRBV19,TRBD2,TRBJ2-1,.,CASSIDLRTSGNEQFF,TGTGCCAGTAGTATAGATCTAAGGACTAGCGGAAATGAGCAGTTCTTC
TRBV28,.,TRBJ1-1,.,CASSLQQGKTEAFF,TGTGCCAGCAGTTTACAACAGGGCAAGACTGAAGCTTTCTTT
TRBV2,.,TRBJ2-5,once,CASSLNTGTQYF,TGTGCCAGCAGCCTTAATACCGGGACCCAGTACTTC
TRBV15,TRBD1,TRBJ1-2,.,CATSRAGQGTYGYTF,TGTGCCACCAGCAGAGCGGGACAGGGAACCTATGGCTACACCTTC
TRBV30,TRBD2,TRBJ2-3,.,CAWTGGADTQYF,TGTGCCTGGACCGGGGGGGCAGATACGCAGTATTTT
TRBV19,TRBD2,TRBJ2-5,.,CASSIGLAGAMDAPETQYF,TGTGCCAGTAGTATAGGGCTAGCGGGAGCCATGGACGCGCCAGAGACCCAGTACTTC